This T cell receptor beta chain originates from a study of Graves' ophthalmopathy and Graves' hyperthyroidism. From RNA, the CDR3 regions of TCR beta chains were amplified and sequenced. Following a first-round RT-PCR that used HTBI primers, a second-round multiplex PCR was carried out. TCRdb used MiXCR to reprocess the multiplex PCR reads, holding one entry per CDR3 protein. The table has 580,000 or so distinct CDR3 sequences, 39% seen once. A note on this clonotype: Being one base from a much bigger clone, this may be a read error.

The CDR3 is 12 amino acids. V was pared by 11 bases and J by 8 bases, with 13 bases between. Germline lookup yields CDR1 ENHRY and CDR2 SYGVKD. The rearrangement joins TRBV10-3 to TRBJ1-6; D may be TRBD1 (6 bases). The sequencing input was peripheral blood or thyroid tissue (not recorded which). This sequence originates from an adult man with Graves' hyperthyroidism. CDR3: CAVGAGDSPLHF. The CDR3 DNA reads TGTGCCGTCGGGGCAGGGGATTCACCCCTCCACTTT.